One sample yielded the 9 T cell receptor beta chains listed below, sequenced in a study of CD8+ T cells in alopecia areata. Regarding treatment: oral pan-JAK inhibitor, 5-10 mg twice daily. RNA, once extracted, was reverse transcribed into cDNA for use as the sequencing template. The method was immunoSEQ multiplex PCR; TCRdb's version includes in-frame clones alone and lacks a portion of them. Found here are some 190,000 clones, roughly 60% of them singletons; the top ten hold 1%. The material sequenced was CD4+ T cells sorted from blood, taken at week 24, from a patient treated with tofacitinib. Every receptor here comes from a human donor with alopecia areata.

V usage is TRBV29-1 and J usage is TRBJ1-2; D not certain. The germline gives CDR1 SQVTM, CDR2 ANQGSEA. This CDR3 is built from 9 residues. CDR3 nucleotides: TGCACCACCCCCGGGAGCTACACCTTC. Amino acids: CTTPGSYTF.

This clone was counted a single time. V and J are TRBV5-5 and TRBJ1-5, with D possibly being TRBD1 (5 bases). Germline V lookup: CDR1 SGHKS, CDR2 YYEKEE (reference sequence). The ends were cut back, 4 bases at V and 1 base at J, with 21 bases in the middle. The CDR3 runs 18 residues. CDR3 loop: CASSMAPPGLMSNQPQHF. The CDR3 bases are TGTGCCAGCAGCATGGCCCCCCCAGGGCTAATGAGCAATCAGCCCCAGCATTTT.

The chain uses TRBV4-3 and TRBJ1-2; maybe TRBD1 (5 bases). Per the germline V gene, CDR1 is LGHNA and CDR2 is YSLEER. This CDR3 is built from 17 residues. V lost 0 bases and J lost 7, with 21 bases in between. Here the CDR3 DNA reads TGCGCCAGCAGCCAAGAATTGTGGTCCTTAGGGGATTCTGGCTACACCTTC. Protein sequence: CASSQELWSLGDSGYTF.

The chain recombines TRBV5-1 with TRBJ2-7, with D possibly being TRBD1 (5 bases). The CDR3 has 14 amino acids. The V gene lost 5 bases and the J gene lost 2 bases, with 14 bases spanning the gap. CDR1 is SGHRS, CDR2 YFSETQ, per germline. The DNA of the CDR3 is TGCGCCAGCAGGGCCACCGACAGAGCCTACGAGCAGTACTTC. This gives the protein CASRATDRAYEQYF.

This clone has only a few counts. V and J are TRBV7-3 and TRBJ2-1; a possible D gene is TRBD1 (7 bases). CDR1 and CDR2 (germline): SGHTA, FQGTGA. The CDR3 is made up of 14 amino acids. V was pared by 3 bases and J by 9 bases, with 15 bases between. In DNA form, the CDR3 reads TGTGCCAGCAGCTTTCAGGGGGGCACGAGTGAGCAGTTCTTC. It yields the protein CASSFQGGTSEQFF.

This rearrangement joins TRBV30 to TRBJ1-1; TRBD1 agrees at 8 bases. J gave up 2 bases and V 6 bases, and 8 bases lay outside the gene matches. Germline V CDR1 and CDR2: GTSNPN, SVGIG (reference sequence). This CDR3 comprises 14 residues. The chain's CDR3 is CACSQGAVNTEAFF. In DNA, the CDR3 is TGTGCCTGTTCCCAGGGGGCGGTCAACACTGAAGCTTTCTTT. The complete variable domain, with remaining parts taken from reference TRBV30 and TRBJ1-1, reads SQTIHQWPATLVQPVGSPLSLECTVEGTSNPNLYWYRQAAGRGLQLLFYSVGIGQISSEVPQNLSASRPQDRQFILSSKKLLLSDSGFYLCACSQGAVNTEAFFGQGTRLTVV.

The CDR3: CASSPYTLGGITNTGELFF. The CDR3 DNA reads TGTGCCAGCAGTCCCTATACTCTCGGGGGGATTACGAACACCGGGGAGCTGTTTTTT. The J gene is TRBJ2-2, the V gene TRBV7-3; 7 bases are shared with TRBD2. Germline V gene sequence: CDR1 SGHTA, CDR2 FQGTGA. The CDR3 spans 19 residues. V lost 6 bases to trimming and J lost 0 bases; unmatched junction nucleotides: 16.

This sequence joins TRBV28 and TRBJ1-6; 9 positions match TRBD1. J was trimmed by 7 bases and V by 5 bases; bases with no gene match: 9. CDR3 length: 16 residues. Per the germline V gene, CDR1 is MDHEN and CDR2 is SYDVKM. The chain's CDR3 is CASSDSGTGQNSPLHF. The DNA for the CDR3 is TGTGCCAGCAGTGACTCCGGGACAGGGCAAAATTCACCCCTCCACTTT.

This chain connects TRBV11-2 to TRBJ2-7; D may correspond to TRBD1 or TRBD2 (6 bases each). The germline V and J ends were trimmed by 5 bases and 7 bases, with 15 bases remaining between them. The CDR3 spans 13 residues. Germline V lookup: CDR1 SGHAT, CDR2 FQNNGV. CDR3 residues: CASSPQQGGEQYF. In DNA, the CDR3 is TGTGCCAGCAGCCCGCAACAGGGAGGTGAGCAGTACTTC.